Listed below are T cell receptor beta chains from one sample, sequenced in a study of Graves' ophthalmopathy and Graves' hyperthyroidism. TCRdb re-called the multiplex PCR reads through MiXCR, storing one row per CDR3 protein. There are 200,000 to 250,000 distinct CDR3 sequences in the sample; about a fifth occur only once, and approximately 39% lies in the top ten. The sample comprised peripheral blood. The receptor source for this set is a woman in her forties or fifties with Graves' ophthalmopathy. CDR3s include the opening cysteine and the closing phenylalanine or tryptophan. The D gene is left open where the match is weak. Expanded clones get a size class; other rows say once, few or many, or leave the size out.

j_call v_call d_call cdr3_length clone_size cdr3_aa cdr3_nt
TRBJ2-7 TRBV30 TRBD2 15 many CAWSAPGLVTYEQYF TGTGCCTGGAGTGCCCCCGGACTAGTAACCTACGAGCAGTACTTC
TRBJ1-2 TRBV6-5 TRBD1 17 many CASSYSQGTGGIYGYTF TGTGCCAGCAGTTACTCCCAGGGGACAGGGGGGATCTATGGCTACACCTTC
TRBJ1-2 TRBV28 NA 14 many CASSPDRWDYGYTF TGTGCCAGCAGTCCTGACAGGTGGGACTATGGCTACACCTTC
TRBJ1-1 TRBV20-1 TRBD1 14 many CSASPGQGDTEAFF TGCAGTGCCAGTCCCGGACAGGGAGATACTGAAGCTTTCTTT
TRBJ1-6 TRBV30 NA 13 once CAWSIGGDSPLHF TGTGCCTGGAGTATCGGGGGGGACTCACCCCTCCACTTT
TRBJ1-6 TRBV16 TRBD1 15 many CASKSPDREFSPLHF TGTGCCAGCAAGTCGCCGGACAGGGAATTCTCACCCCTCCACTTT
TRBJ2-5 TRBV10-2 NA 12 many CATRTPRETQYF TGCGCCACCCGGACACCGCGGGAGACCCAGTACTTC
TRBJ1-1 TRBV6-5 NA 14 NA CASSFAARDTEAFF TGTGCCAGCAGTTTTGCGGCGCGCGACACTGAAGCTTTCTTT
TRBJ1-6 TRBV12-3/TRBV12-4 NA 13 many CASSLPSPSPLHF TGTGCCAGCAGTTTGCCCTCTCCTTCACCCCTCCACTTT
TRBJ2-7 TRBV6-1 TRBD2 15 NA CASSLRTSGNNEQYF TGTGCCAGCAGTCTCCGGACTAGCGGCAATAACGAGCAGTACTTC
TRBJ2-7 TRBV30 NA 11 NA CAWSGKGEQYF TGTGCCTGGAGCGGAAAGGGCGAGCAGTACTTC
TRBJ2-7 TRBV12-3/TRBV12-4 TRBD1 14 NA CASSTGTGYFEQYF TGTGCCAGCAGTACCGGGACAGGGTACTTTGAGCAGTACTTC
TRBJ1-2 TRBV19 TRBD1 13 many CASRVPGGLGYTF TGTGCCAGTAGGGTGCCAGGGGGCCTAGGCTACACCTTC
TRBJ2-6 TRBV4-1 NA 16 many CASSPHRDSGANVLTF TGCGCCAGCAGCCCCCACAGGGATTCTGGGGCCAACGTCCTGACTTTC